The entry below describes one T cell receptor (beta chain). The antigen remains undetermined. The PCR used 60 Vbeta and 13 Jbeta primers. Original data processing: Roughly 83 million unique TCR beta chains, about 10 million of them shared, were counted by a later analysis. The assay was immunoSEQ multiplex PCR, and TCRdb's table has in-frame clones only and misses some. V and J calls and clone size are as listed in that table; D and trimming were resolved from the DNA. The sample lists around 300,000 clones, around two thirds seen once, with approximately 2.1% in the top ten. These data belong to a study of cytomegalovirus exposure and HLA in healthy donors. As for the study in general: Early release data held some 79 million unique TCRs from HLA-typed donors. Findings of the study overall: A later analysis linked a missense DCLRE1C variant to TCR beta V- and J-gene trimming. Published work reported that the classifier diagnosed cytomegalovirus status with high specificity and sensitivity.

This sequence was found in a female donor in good health and CMV-seronegative. Sequencing was carried out using PBMCs.

The CDR3: CASSQVNNQPQHF. The DNA for the CDR3 is TGCGCCAGCAGCCAAGTTAACAATCAGCCCCAGCATTTT. This rearrangement joins TRBV4-1 to TRBJ1-5, with D unresolved. V was cut by 1 base and J by 3 bases, with 4 bases left in between. This CDR3 has 13 residues. CDR1 is MGHRA and CDR2 is YSYEKL in the germline V gene.